The entry below describes one T cell receptor beta chain. The CDR3 contains 14 residues. Germline CDR1 reads MNHEY; CDR2 reads SVGEGT. V lost 5 bases and J lost 8; bases outside the gene matches: 8. This sample is drawn from a study of blood T cell repertoires in COVID-19. On the study more broadly: Samples taken during acute and convalescent COVID-19 were collected in the United States, Italy and Spain. PBMCs, B-cell-depleted T cells, or T cells were the source of the cDNA or gDNA that made up the material.

Authors' methods: For nucleated cells, counts were estimated from reference gene primer amplification. Using immunoSEQ multiplex PCR, the repertoire was profiled, and TCRdb retains in-frame clones only, with some absent. V and J calls and clone size follow that table, whereas D and trimming were derived from the DNA. The table shows roughly 30,000 clones, with about 85% occurring only once. Sequenced: peripheral blood. The clonotype was recovered from a human donor with acute or convalescent COVID-19. The donor label of this sample is uncertain. V and J are TRBV6-2 or TRBV6-3 and TRBJ2-2; 7 nucleotides match TRBD1. In nucleotides, the CDR3 is TGTGCCAGCAGTAGACAGGGTGTAAGGGGGGAGCTGTTTTTT. This translates into CASSRQGVRGELFF.